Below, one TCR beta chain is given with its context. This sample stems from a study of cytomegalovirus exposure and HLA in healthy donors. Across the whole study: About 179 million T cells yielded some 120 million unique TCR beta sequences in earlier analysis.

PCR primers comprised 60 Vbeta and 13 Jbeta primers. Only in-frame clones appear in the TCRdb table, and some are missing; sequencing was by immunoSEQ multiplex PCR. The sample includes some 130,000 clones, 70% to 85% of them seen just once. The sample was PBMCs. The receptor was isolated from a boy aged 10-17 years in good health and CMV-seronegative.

This CDR3 is CASSYGGHGYEKLFF. Here the CDR3 DNA reads TGTGCCAGCAGTTACGGGGGCCATGGGTATGAAAAACTGTTTTTT. The gene calls are TRBV6-5 and TRBJ1-4; perhaps TRBD1 as D (6 bases). V was clipped by 2 bases and J by 6 bases, with 13 bases between them. The CDR3 covers 15 residues. The germline V gene has CDR1 MNHEY and CDR2 SVGAGI.